Below, one TCR beta chain is given with its context. Its antigen is undetermined. Data came from immunoSEQ multiplex PCR; TCRdb stores just in-frame clones and leaves some out. The sample yields approximately 140,000 clones, more than 85% seen once. The data were obtained in a study of T cell responses to AZD1222 COVID-19 vaccine. Study-wide results and limits: White British donors predominated, females outnumbered males, and clonal diversity was possibly underestimated.

Trimming removed 5 bases from V and 5 bases from J, with 12 bases in between. CDR1 and CDR2 from the germline V gene are SGHAT and FQDESV (reference sequence). CDR3 length equals 13 residues. This sequence originates from an adult who received the AZD1222 COVID-19 vaccine. The input for sequencing was peripheral blood, taken 28 days after the second AZD1222 dose. This chain connects TRBV11-1 to TRBJ1-2, with D uncertain. The CDR3 DNA reads as TGTGCCAGCAGCGGCGACTCGCGGTATGGCTACACCTTC. Its protein is CASSGDSRYGYTF.